Here is one TCR beta chain with its context. Per the original methods: By means of reference gene primer amplification, nucleated cell counts were estimated. Generated by immunoSEQ multiplex PCR, the TCRdb table keeps only in-frame clones and is missing some. V and J calls and clone size follow that table, whereas D and trimming were derived from the DNA. The repertoire holds 200,000 to 250,000 clones, with approximately 84% as singletons. The V and J ends lost 2 bases and 4 bases respectively, with 16 bases between them. CDR3 length: 16 amino acids. Germline lookup yields CDR1 MNHEY and CDR2 SVGEGT. This sample was included in a study of blood T cell repertoires in COVID-19. Study-wide context: Samples came from the United States, Italy and Spain, spanning acute and convalescent COVID-19. T cells, B-cell-depleted T cells, or PBMCs provided the cDNA or gDNA that served as material.

The chain is built from TRBV6-2 or TRBV6-3 and TRBJ2-3; TRBD2 might be the D (6 bases). Sequencing was done on a sample of peripheral blood. The receptor was isolated from a woman aged 25 to 39 who had recovered from COVID-19. The CDR3 is CASSYNPGLRADTQYF. As DNA, the CDR3 is TGTGCCAGCAGTTACAACCCGGGACTCAGGGCAGATACGCAGTATTTT.